This T cell receptor (beta chain) derives from a study of cytomegalovirus exposure and HLA in healthy donors. The CDR3 is made up of 16 amino acids. Germline CDR1 is SGHTA and CDR2 is FQGNSA. V lost 3 bases and J 2 bases, leaving 14 bases between the germline ends. Researchers ran the PCR with 60 Vbeta and 13 Jbeta primers. Profiled with immunoSEQ multiplex PCR; TCRdb holds only in-frame clones, not every one. The sample holds about 94,000 clones, 79% seen once. This chain uses TRBV7-2 with TRBJ1-5; tentatively, D is TRBD1 (6 bases). Sequenced sample: PBMCs. This clonotype was sampled from a woman in her thirties or forties in good health and CMV-seronegative. CDR3 bases: TGTGCCAGCAGCTTCCAACAGGGACTAGGCAATCAGCCCCAGCATTTT. It codes for CASSFQQGLGNQPQHF.